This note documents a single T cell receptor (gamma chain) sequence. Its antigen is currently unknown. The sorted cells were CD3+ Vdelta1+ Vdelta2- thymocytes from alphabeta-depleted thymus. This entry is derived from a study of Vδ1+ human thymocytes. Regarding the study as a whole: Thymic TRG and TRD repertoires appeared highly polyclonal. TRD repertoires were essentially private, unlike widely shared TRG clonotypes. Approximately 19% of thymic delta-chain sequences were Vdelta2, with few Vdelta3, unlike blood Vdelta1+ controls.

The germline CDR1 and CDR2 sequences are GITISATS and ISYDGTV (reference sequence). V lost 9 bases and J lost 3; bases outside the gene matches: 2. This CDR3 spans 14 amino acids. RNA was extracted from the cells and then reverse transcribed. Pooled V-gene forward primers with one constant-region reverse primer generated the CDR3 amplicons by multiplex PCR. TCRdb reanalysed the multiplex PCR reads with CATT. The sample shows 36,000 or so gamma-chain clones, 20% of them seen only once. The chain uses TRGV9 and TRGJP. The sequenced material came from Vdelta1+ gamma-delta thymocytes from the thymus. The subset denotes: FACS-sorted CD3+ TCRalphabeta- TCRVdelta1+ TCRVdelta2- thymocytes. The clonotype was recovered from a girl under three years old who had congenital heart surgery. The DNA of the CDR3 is TGTGCCTTGGTGCAAGAGTTGGGCAAAAAAATCAAGGTATTT. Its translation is CALVQELGKKIKVF.